This T cell receptor (beta chain) derives from a study of blood T cell repertoires in COVID-19. About the study: Specimens from acute and convalescent COVID-19 originated in the United States, Italy and Spain. Nucleic acid was either cDNA or gDNA, and it came from T cells, B-cell-depleted T cells, or PBMCs.

Germline V lookup: CDR1 SEHNR, CDR2 FQNEAQ (reference sequence). This CDR3 has 18 residues. With 5 bases removed from V and 3 bases from J, the gap between germline ends came to 25 bases. Authors' methods: Amplifying reference gene primers gave estimates of nucleated cell counts. Profiling relied on immunoSEQ multiplex PCR, and the TCRdb table lists in-frame clones only, not all of them. Clonal size and the V and J genes are those of that table, whereas D and trimming came from the DNA. The sample includes roughly 150,000 clones, about four fifths of them seen just once. Sequencing was carried out using peripheral blood. The chain recombines TRBV7-9 with TRBJ1-1, with D possibly being TRBD1 (6 bases). This clonotype originated in a woman in her 70s who had recovered from COVID-19. The DNA of the CDR3 is TGTGCCAGCAGCCCCTTCCCCCCGGGACACCATCGGGACACTGAAGCTTTCTTT. Protein product: CASSPFPPGHHRDTEAFF.